Listed below are T cell receptor beta chains from one sample, sequenced in a study of blood T cell repertoires in COVID-19. Some clones are missing from TCRdb's copy, which holds only in-frame ones; the method was immunoSEQ multiplex PCR. The data contain some 210,000 clones, under 90% of them singletons. Sample: peripheral blood. The receptors shown here come from a human donor in a cohort sampled during active COVID-19. Each CDR3 is given with its conserved first and last residue. A D gene is named only where the DNA matches it firmly. Only some rows state a clone size, as once, few, many or a class for expanded clones.

V	D	length	J	size	DNA	CDR3
TRBV5-5	NA	12	TRBJ2-1	NA	TGTGCCAGCAGCTGGGCAGGGGATGAGCAGTTCTTC	CASSWAGDEQFF
TRBV7-2	NA	15	TRBJ2-2	once	TGTGCCAGCAGCTTATCTACAGGGAACACCGGGGAGCTGTTTTTT	CASSLSTGNTGELFF
TRBV5-4	TRBD2	17	TRBJ2-7	NA	TGTGCCAGCAGCTTGGTTGCCACTAGCGGGAGACCCTACGAGCAGTACTTC	CASSLVATSGRPYEQYF
TRBV7-9	NA	13	TRBJ2-2	NA	TGTGCCAGCAGCTCTCAGGGCTCCGGGGAGCTGTTTTTT	CASSSQGSGELFF
TRBV4-1	NA	14	TRBJ1-5	NA	TGCGCCAGCAGCCAAGGACAGAGAAATCAGCCCCAGCATTTT	CASSQGQRNQPQHF
TRBV5-1	NA	14	TRBJ1-1	NA	TGCGCCAGCAGCCGCCGCCGGGACACCACTGAAGCTTTCTTT	CASSRRRDTTEAFF
TRBV29-1	NA	12	TRBJ1-5	once	TGCAGCGTTTTCGGCCTCGAGCAGGCCCAGCATTTT	CSVFGLEQAQHF
TRBV19	TRBD1	16	TRBJ1-5	NA	TGTGCCAGTAGTACGCTACAGGGGGCTACCAATCAGCCCCAGCATTTT	CASSTLQGATNQPQHF
TRBV5-1	TRBD1	18	TRBJ1-2	NA	TGCGCCAGCAGCTTGGCGCCGGGACAGGGGGCGCAGGTCTATGGCTACACCTTC	CASSLAPGQGAQVYGYTF
TRBV6-5	TRBD1	15	TRBJ1-2	NA	TGTGCCAGCAGTAATGGACAGGGGGTAGGCTATGGCTACACCTTC	CASSNGQGVGYGYTF
TRBV5-5	NA	15	TRBJ1-4	NA	TGTGCCAGCAGCCCTGTTTCGGGAAGTAATGAAAAACTGTTTTTT	CASSPVSGSNEKLFF
TRBV5-1	TRBD1	14	TRBJ2-1	few	TGCGCCAGCAGCCAGCAGGGGGCCTACAATGAGCAGTTCTTC	CASSQQGAYNEQFF
TRBV5-6	NA	13	TRBJ1-2	NA	TGTGCCAGCAGCTTGGTCAGTGGTGCTGGCTACACCTTC	CASSLVSGAGYTF
TRBV6-1	TRBD1	19	TRBJ2-1	NA	TGTGCCAGCAGTGAGAACCGGGACAGGGGTTTTTTTCTCTACAATGAGCAGTTCTTC	CASSENRDRGFFLYNEQFF
TRBV27	NA	15	TRBJ1-2	NA	TGTGCCAGCAGTTTAAGTCCCAGGGGTGGCTATGGCTACACCTTC	CASSLSPRGGYGYTF
TRBV6-4	TRBD2	17	TRBJ2-3	once	TGTGCCAGCAGTGACTCGACTAGCGGGTATGGCACAGATACGCAGTATTTT	CASSDSTSGYGTDTQYF
TRBV27	NA	15	TRBJ2-1	NA	TGTGCCAGCAGTCAAGTAGCGTCGGGGGTCAATGAGCAGTTCTTC	CASSQVASGVNEQFF
TRBV19	NA	17	TRBJ1-2	NA	TGTGCCAGTGGTAAAGATCTCATGGGAGTATCCAACTATGGCTACACCTTC	CASGKDLMGVSNYGYTF
TRBV5-1	NA	14	TRBJ2-7	NA	TGCGCCAGCAGCGATGAAAGGGGAAGCTACGAGCAGTACTTC	CASSDERGSYEQYF
TRBV5-5	NA	14	TRBJ2-3	few	TGTGCCAGCAGCTTGGAGGAGGGCAGAGATACGCAGTATTTT	CASSLEEGRDTQYF
TRBV7-3	TRBD1	13	TRBJ2-1	NA	TGTGCCAGCAGCATGGGACAGCTCAATGAGCAGTTCTTC	CASSMGQLNEQFF
TRBV2	NA	15	TRBJ1-3	once	TGTGCCAGCAGTGCGACACCGGATTTCTTTAACACCATATATTTT	CASSATPDFFNTIYF
TRBV9	NA	14	TRBJ2-1	NA	TGTGCCAGCAGTTCCGGGGGCTCCTACAATGAGCAGTTCTTC	CASSSGGSYNEQFF
TRBV19	NA	13	TRBJ2-7	few	TGTGCCAGTAGTATCCAGGAAGGCTACGAGCAGTACTTC	CASSIQEGYEQYF
TRBV18	TRBD2	19	TRBJ2-3	NA	TGTGCCAGCTCACCATACCGAGGGACTAGCGGGGTTGATACAGATACGCAGTATTTT	CASSPYRGTSGVDTDTQYF
TRBV28	NA	16	TRBJ1-5	NA	TGTGCCAGCATCTCGGAGGCAGCTTATAGCAATCAGCCCCAGCATTTT	CASISEAAYSNQPQHF
TRBV4-2	TRBD2	14	TRBJ2-1	NA	TGTGCCAGCAGCCTCTGGGACTACGACAATGAGCAGTTCTTC	CASSLWDYDNEQFF
TRBV9	NA	18	TRBJ2-5	NA	TGTGCCAGCAGCGTAGCTTCCCCACGACAGGCCATACAAGAGACCCAGTACTTC	CASSVASPRQAIQETQYF
TRBV14	NA	16	TRBJ1-1	NA	TGTGCCAGCAGCCGGGTCGGTCAGGGGCGGGTCACTGAAGCTTTCTTT	CASSRVGQGRVTEAFF
TRBV29-1	NA	12	TRBJ1-2	NA	TGCAGCGCTACGACAGTCGCTTATGGCTACACCTTC	CSATTVAYGYTF
TRBV28	TRBD1	17	TRBJ1-5	NA	TGTGCCAGCAGTCAATTTCGACAGGGGAATAGCAATCAGCCCCAGCATTTT	CASSQFRQGNSNQPQHF
TRBV10-3	TRBD2	12	TRBJ2-1	NA	TGTGCCGCGGGGGGTGTAGCTCATGAGCAGTTCTTC	CAAGGVAHEQFF
TRBV18	NA	13	TRBJ1-1	NA	TGTGCCAGCTCACCTTCCGGACAGCGTGAAGCTTTCTTT	CASSPSGQREAFF
TRBV6-1	NA	16	TRBJ1-2	once	TGTGCCAGCAGTGAAGCGCTTCTAGGCGCTAACTATGGCTACACCTTC	CASSEALLGANYGYTF
TRBV21-1	NA	17	TRBJ2-1	NA	TGTGCCAGCAGCGCCCCCAGTATAGCAGGGGAGTTAAATGAGCAGTTCTTC	CASSAPSIAGELNEQFF
TRBV4-2	NA	14	TRBJ2-2	NA	TGTGCCAGCAGCTCCACCCAGGGGTCCGGGGAGCTGTTTTTT	CASSSTQGSGELFF
TRBV3-1/TRBV3-2	NA	10	TRBJ1-4	NA	TGTGCCGCGGGCCGTGAAAAACTGTTTTTT	CAAGREKLFF
TRBV10-3	TRBD1	15	TRBJ2-5	NA	TGTGCCATCCGGTCGGGACAGGGGACTCGGGAGACCCAGTACTTC	CAIRSGQGTRETQYF
TRBV3-1/TRBV3-2	NA	12	TRBJ2-3	NA	TGTGCCAGCAGCCAAGATCTCGGTACGCAGTATTTT	CASSQDLGTQYF
TRBV19	TRBD1	14	TRBJ2-2	NA	TGTGCCAGTAGTAGGGGACAGGGCTCCGGGGAGCTGTTTTTT	CASSRGQGSGELFF
TRBV5-6	TRBD2	15	TRBJ2-5	NA	TGTGCCAGCAGCTTCGGCGGGAGCGGAGAGCAGACCCAGTACTTC	CASSFGGSGEQTQYF
TRBV25-1	NA	16	TRBJ2-1	NA	TGTGCCAGCAGTGAATCCTTTGGACACAACTACAATGAGCAGTTCTTC	CASSESFGHNYNEQFF
TRBV9	NA	15	TRBJ2-3	NA	TGTGCCAGCAGCGTAGACGCGGCAATCACAGATACGCAGTATTTT	CASSVDAAITDTQYF
TRBV19	NA	17	TRBJ2-2	NA	TGTGCCAGTATCACACCGGGGGCACAGGGGAGGCCCGGGGAGCTGTTTTTT	CASITPGAQGRPGELFF
TRBV19	TRBD1	16	TRBJ2-1	NA	TGTGCCAGTAGCCCCATGGGACAGAAGATCTACAATGAGCAGTTCTTC	CASSPMGQKIYNEQFF
TRBV15	TRBD1	15	TRBJ1-6	NA	TGTGCCACCAGCAGAGAGGACAGGGGTGACTCACCCCTCCACTTT	CATSREDRGDSPLHF
TRBV19	NA	18	TRBJ2-4	NA	TGTGCCAGTAGTATATCGGGAAGAGCAGTGGGTACTCTAAACATTCAGTACTTC	CASSISGRAVGTLNIQYF
TRBV5-1	NA	16	TRBJ2-2	few	TGCGCCAGCAGCGCCGCGGTCCGTTCGAACACCGGGGAGCTGTTTTTT	CASSAAVRSNTGELFF
TRBV30	NA	11	TRBJ2-5	few	TGTGCCTGGAGTGCCCCCAGGACCCAGTACTTC	CAWSAPRTQYF
TRBV9	TRBD2	17	TRBJ2-2	NA	TGTGCCAGCAGCGCGTGGCTCGGGACTAGTGTCACCGGGGAGCTGTTTTTT	CASSAWLGTSVTGELFF